This T cell receptor beta chain was sequenced during a study of T cells in Graves' hyperthyroidism and ophthalmopathy. Duration under 3 months, a NOSPECS grade of at least 4, and a Clinical Activity Score of at least 3 characterized the ophthalmopathy patients. Uncontrolled infection, other autoimmune disease, pregnancy and lactation each barred patients from inclusion. Researchers took RNA transcripts and amplified the TCR beta CDR3 regions from them. RT-PCR in the first round (using the HTBI primer set) targeted the TCR CDR3. TCRdb ran MiXCR on the multiplex PCR reads and lists one entry per CDR3 protein. The sample includes about 480,000 distinct CDR3 sequences, under 25% seen only once; the top ten take around 54%. This clonotype was found many times. Germline V gene data show CDR1 as SNHLY and CDR2 as FYNNEI. The CDR3 consists of 15 residues. Losses at the gene ends were 6 bases for V and 4 bases for J; bases not matched to a gene: 7.

This TCR came from a woman in her 70s with Graves' ophthalmopathy. V usage is TRBV2 and J usage is TRBJ2-3, with 10 positions matching TRBD1. The sequenced sample was blood. CDR3 in amino acids: CASRGGTGAADTQYF. DNA for the CDR3: TGTGCCAGCAGGGGGGGGACAGGGGCCGCAGATACGCAGTATTTT. Complete variable domain (other parts from reference TRBV2 and TRBJ2-3): EPEVTQTPSHQVTQMGQEVILRCVPISNHLYFYWYRQILGQKVEFLVSFYNNEISEKSEIFDDQFSVERPDGSNFTLKIRSTKLEDSAMYFCASRGGTGAADTQYFGPGTRLTVL.